This TCR beta chain comes out of a study of vaccination effects on CD4 cells after COVID-19. To note about this clone: Its antigen is undetermined.

The authors isolated CD4+ T cells after around nine days of culture. Profiling relied on immunoSEQ multiplex PCR, and the TCRdb table lists in-frame clones only, not all of them. The repertoire holds roughly 48,000 clones, with 50% to 80% as singletons. Looked up from germline, CDR1 is LNHDA and CDR2 is SQIVND (reference sequence). J lost 6 bases, V lost 5 bases, and 6 bases had no gene match. CDR3 length equals 15 residues. The V call is TRBV19, the J call TRBJ1-5, with 11 bases matching TRBD1. The receptor was derived from a human donor who received a COVID-19 vaccine. Sequences were derived from CD4+ T cells from PBMCs cultured without peptide, sampled before COVID-19 vaccination. This CDR3 reads CASSRGDRGSQPQHF. In DNA form, the CDR3 reads TGTGCCAGTAGTCGTGGGGACAGGGGGAGTCAGCCCCAGCATTTT.